The clone carrying this T cell receptor (beta chain) was observed at least ten times. What it binds is unknown. Preparation of the TCRbeta library was carried out with unique molecular identifiers. MiXCR, applied by TCRdb to the PCR reads, yields one record per CDR3 protein. This table holds 700,000 or so distinct CDR3 sequences, around 12% found once. These data originate in a study of T-cell reconstitution after alpha-beta-depleted transplantation in children. Study observations and caveats: The origin of alpha-beta T cells about two months after transplant was reportedly several hundred expanded graft clones. High day-60 TCRbeta diversity in some patients came from surviving recipient T cells and thymic progenitors. Hyperexpanded clones declined; after one year, newly produced T cells mostly supplied diversity.

CDR3 length: 16 amino acids. Trimming removed 6 bases from V and 0 bases from J; junction bases left unmatched: 9. CDR1 DFQATT and CDR2 SNEGSKA come from the germline V gene (reference sequence). Material: PBMCs, obtained before TCRalphabeta/CD19-depleted stem cell transplant. V usage is TRBV20-1 and J usage is TRBJ2-1; 9 bases map to TRBD2. This receptor was taken from a girl aged 2 to 9 with congenital amegakaryocytic thrombocytopenia, due to receive a stem cell transplant. CDR3 in DNA: TGCAGTGCAAACCCTAGCGGGATTAGCTCCTACAATGAGCAGTTCTTC. Its translation: CSANPSGISSYNEQFF.